These T cell receptor beta chains were read from a single sample in a study of T cells in tuberculosis. Sequenced by immunoSEQ multiplex PCR; TCRdb stores in-frame clones only, minus some. The sample has 88,000 or so clones, approximately 91% seen once; the top ten hold around 1.8%. Input material: CD1b-GMM tetramer-negative cells sorted from PBMCs. All receptors derive from an adult woman with latent tuberculosis. Each CDR3 is given with its conserved first and last residue. The D gene is left open where the match is weak. Part of the rows lack a size; the others show once, few, many or a class for expanded clones.

NA | TRBJ2-3 | TRBV18 | NA | CASSPVRGGVDTQYF | TGTGCCAGCTCACCCGTGAGGGGGGGCGTAGATACGCAGTATTTT
NA | TRBJ2-7 | TRBV19 | NA | CASKRGHDSYEQYF | TGTGCCAGTAAGCGAGGGCATGACTCCTACGAGCAGTACTTC
NA | TRBJ2-3 | TRBV5-7 | NA | CASSLAGGRSTDTQYF | TGTGCCAGCAGCTTGGCGGGGGGCCGAAGCACAGATACGCAGTATTTT
NA | TRBJ2-7 | TRBV12-1 | NA | CASSFTDRGYEQYF | TGTGCCAGCAGCTTTACCGACAGGGGCTACGAGCAGTACTTC
TRBD2 | TRBJ2-2 | TRBV7-7 | once | CASSSQGRPGLINANTGELFF | TGTGCTAGCAGCTCCCAGGGTCGGCCGGGACTAATAAACGCGAACACCGGGGAGCTGTTTTTT
NA | TRBJ2-3 | TRBV6-6 | NA | CASSYSGVGTDTQYF | TGTGCCAGCAGTTACAGCGGCGTAGGCACAGATACGCAGTATTTT
NA | TRBJ2-1 | TRBV6-1 | once | CASSEGTIHEQFF | TGTGCCAGCAGTGAGGGGACAATCCATGAGCAGTTCTTC
NA | TRBJ1-3 | TRBV6-5 | NA | CASSLQGSSGNTIYF | TGTGCCAGCAGCCTACAGGGCTCGTCTGGAAACACCATATATTTT
TRBD2 | TRBJ2-5 | TRBV6-1 | NA | CASSVASGWGETQYF | TGTGCCAGCAGTGTAGCTAGCGGGTGGGGGGAGACCCAGTACTTC
NA | TRBJ2-3 | TRBV5-6 | NA | CASSPTGGRRGTDTQYF | TGTGCCAGCAGCCCGACCGGGGGGCGAAGAGGCACAGATACGCAGTATTTT
TRBD2 | TRBJ2-3 | TRBV11-2 | NA | CASSLGAGGHGDTQYF | TGTGCCAGCAGCTTAGGAGCGGGGGGGCATGGAGATACGCAGTATTTT
TRBD1 | TRBJ2-3 | TRBV11-2 | NA | CASSLGTGGLKTDTQYF | TGTGCCAGCAGCTTAGGGACAGGGGGCCTCAAAACAGATACGCAGTATTTT
NA | TRBJ1-5 | TRBV27 | NA | CASSPYSNQPQHF | TGTGCCAGCAGTCCGTATAGCAATCAGCCCCAGCATTTT
NA | TRBJ1-2 | TRBV6-1 | NA | CASSDNWRDYTF | TGTGCCAGCAGTGATAATTGGAGGGACTACACCTTC
TRBD1 | TRBJ1-4 | TRBV30 | NA | CAWSHTGTGMGRNEKLFF | TGTGCCTGGAGCCACACCGGGACAGGGATGGGGAGGAATGAAAAACTGTTTTTT
TRBD1 | TRBJ2-5 | TRBV6-1 | NA | CASNRDRGGRETQYF | TGTGCCAGCAACAGGGACAGGGGCGGGAGAGAGACCCAGTACTTC
NA | TRBJ1-5 | TRBV7-2 | few | CASSLGAGRVNQPQHF | TGTGCCAGCAGCTTAGGGGCAGGGAGGGTAAATCAGCCCCAGCATTTT
TRBD1 | TRBJ2-1 | TRBV6-5 | once | CASSTTGGGYNEQFF | TGTGCCAGCAGTACCACAGGGGGCGGGTACAATGAGCAGTTCTTC
NA | TRBJ1-2 | TRBV5-6 | NA | CASSSLQISRYGYTF | TGTGCCAGCAGCTCGTTACAGATTTCCCGCTATGGCTACACCTTC
TRBD2 | TRBJ2-1 | TRBV23-1 | NA | CASSHAFTGTSSECEQFF | TGCGCCAGCAGTCATGCGTTTACCGGGACTAGTAGTGAGTGTGAGCAGTTCTTC
TRBD2 | TRBJ2-3 | TRBV5-4 | NA | CASSLSGASTDTQYF | TGTGCCAGCAGCCTTAGCGGGGCCAGCACAGATACGCAGTATTTT
NA | TRBJ1-6 | TRBV6-1 | NA | CASSPLSGGEAPLHF | TGTGCCAGCAGTCCCCTCTCGGGGGGTGAGGCACCCCTCCACTTT
NA | TRBJ2-1 | TRBV6-1 | NA | CASSEGRAGATYNEQFF | TGTGCCAGCAGTGAAGGAAGGGCGGGGGCCACCTACAATGAGCAGTTCTTC
TRBD1 | TRBJ1-5 | TRBV6-5 | NA | CASRAGQGGRQPQHF | TGTGCCAGCAGAGCGGGACAGGGAGGGAGACAGCCCCAGCATTTT
TRBD1 | TRBJ1-3 | TRBV6-5 | few | CASSLDRGHGNTIYF | TGTGCCAGCAGTCTCGACAGGGGTCACGGAAACACCATATATTTT
NA | TRBJ1-1 | TRBV19 | NA | CASSTPRVDTEAFF | TGTGCCAGTAGTACCCCCAGGGTGGACACTGAAGCTTTCTTT
TRBD2 | TRBJ2-5 | TRBV5-1 | NA | CASSRGGLAGLKETQYF | TGCGCCAGCAGCCGGGGGGGACTAGCGGGGCTCAAAGAGACCCAGTACTTC
NA | TRBJ1-1 | TRBV6-4 | few | CASSDGEGTEAFF | TGTGCCAGCAGTGACGGGGAGGGAACTGAAGCTTTCTTT
NA | TRBJ2-3 | TRBV12-2 | NA | CASRLWREYF | TGTGCAAGTCGCCTCTGGAGGGAGTATTTT
NA | TRBJ1-1 | TRBV5-4 | NA | CASSLYHRVSAEAFF | TGTGCCAGCAGCTTGTACCACAGGGTTTCGGCTGAAGCTTTCTTT
NA | TRBJ2-2 | TRBV27 | NA | CASTQNTGELFF | TGTGCCAGCACCCAGAACACCGGGGAGCTGTTTTTT
TRBD1 | TRBJ2-3 | TRBV15 | NA | CATSREGTGFTDTQYF | TGTGCCACCAGCAGAGAAGGGACAGGGTTTACAGATACGCAGTATTTT
NA | TRBJ1-2 | TRBV5-6 | once | CASRGRSLDYGYTF | TGTGCCAGCCGTGGCCGGAGCCTTGACTATGGCTACACCTTC